One sample yielded the 10 T cell receptor beta chains listed below, sequenced in a study of T cells after yellow fever vaccination. TCRdb called the 5' RACE reads again in MiXCR, with one record for every CDR3 protein. Among some 350,000 distinct CDR3 sequences listed, over 3.5% were seen once. This material consisted of PBMCs, taken 5 days after the yellow fever booster vaccination. These receptors all stem from a man aged 18 to 29 who received the YFV17D yellow fever vaccine.

The sample holds a few counts of this clonotype. The V and J genes are TRBV5-4 and TRBJ2-3; tentative D call: TRBD2 (5 bases). Between the trimmed V and J ends, which lost 4 bases and 2 bases, there was a span of 14 bases. CDR1 and CDR2 (germline): SGHNT, YYREEE (reference sequence). The CDR3 sequence is 15 residues long. The CDR3 DNA reads as TGTGCCAGCAGCGTCCCGGGGTACTCCACAGATACGCAGTATTTT. Protein product: CASSVPGYSTDTQYF.

V usage is TRBV19 and J usage is TRBJ1-1; D is unclear. CDR3 size: 11 residues. Trimming removed 8 bases at V and 7 bases at J, with 11 bases between. Germline V lookup: CDR1 LNHDA, CDR2 SQIVND (reference sequence). CDR3 sequence: CASGRASEAFF. The CDR3 DNA follows: TGTGCCAGTGGAAGAGCCAGTGAAGCTTTCTTT.

This clonotype has more than one count but fewer than ten. The V and J genes are TRBV20-1 and TRBJ2-7; no definite D call. Per germline, CDR1 DFQATT and CDR2 SNEGSKA (reference sequence). The V end lost 0 bases, the J end lost 2 bases, and 2 bases lay between the germline ends. The CDR3 spans 11 residues. CDR3 DNA: TGCAGTGCTAGAGAGGCCTACGAGCAGTACGTC. Encoded protein: CSAREAYEQYV.

This clonotype was counted at least ten times. V is TRBV20-1 and J is TRBJ2-3; TRBD2 aligns across 13 bases. The V gene end was trimmed by 6 bases and the J gene end by 2 bases; junction bases not matched to a gene: 5. This CDR3 comprises 15 residues. Germline lookup yields CDR1 DFQATT and CDR2 SNEGSKA (reference sequence). The DNA for the CDR3 is TGCAGTGCCCGGGGACTAGCGGGAATCACAGATACGCAGTATTTT. Amino acid sequence: CSARGLAGITDTQYF.

This chain connects TRBV13 to TRBJ2-3, with TRBD2 as a possible D gene (6 bases). V was shortened by 2 bases and J by 2 bases, with 8 bases between the two germline ends. CDR3 size: 14 residues. In germline, CDR1 is PRHDT, CDR2 FYEKMQ (reference sequence). CDR3 in DNA: TGTGCCAGCAGCTTACCGGGAGCCACAGATACGCAGTATTTT. Protein: CASSLPGATDTQYF.

This clonotype was recorded many times. The J gene is TRBJ1-4, the V gene TRBV28; 10 nucleotides match TRBD1. The CDR3 sequence is 15 residues long. V shed 6 bases and J 8 bases; nucleotides not matched to a gene: 9. CDR1 MDHEN and CDR2 SYDVKM come from the germline V gene. CDR3 residues: CASSSPRDRGEKLFF. In nucleotides, the CDR3 is TGTGCCAGCAGCTCTCCTCGGGACAGGGGCGAAAAACTGTTTTTT.

This clonotype occurred a few times. This sequence joins TRBV20-1 and TRBJ1-4; the match to TRBD1 covers 11 bases. V shed 6 bases, J shed 8 bases, and the junction held 5 bases outside the gene matches. The CDR3 is made up of 13 amino acids. Germline lookup yields CDR1 DFQATT and CDR2 SNEGSKA (reference sequence). CDR3 residues: CSAGQGAQEKLFF. The DNA of the CDR3 is TGCAGTGCCGGACAGGGGGCGCAGGAAAAACTGTTTTTT.

V is TRBV7-8 and J is TRBJ1-1, with 8 bases aligning to TRBD1. The V gene's germline CDR1 is SGHVS and CDR2 FQNEAQ. Losses at the gene ends were 5 bases for V and 6 bases for J; bases not matched to a gene: 8. The CDR3 is 14 amino acids. This chain's CDR3 is CASSGYRGRAEAFF. In DNA form, the CDR3 reads TGTGCCAGCAGCGGTTACAGGGGGAGGGCTGAAGCTTTCTTT.

This clonotype was found many times. The V gene is TRBV20-1, the J gene TRBJ2-5; 7 nucleotides align to TRBD1. The CDR3 length is 13 residues. Germline CDR1 reads DFQATT; CDR2 reads SNEGSKA (reference sequence). Trimming at V came to 6 bases and at J to 5 bases, leaving 9 bases not matched to a gene. The CDR3 DNA is TGCAGTGCAATAAACAGGGGCGGCGAGACCCAGTACTTC. This encodes CSAINRGGETQYF.

This clonotype was seen a few times. This chain connects TRBV5-4 to TRBJ2-5; TRBD2 agrees at 8 bases. The V and J ends lost 4 bases and 2 bases, in that order; junction bases with no gene match: 13. Germline assignment: CDR1 SGHNT and CDR2 YYREEE (reference sequence). The CDR3 loop spans 17 amino acids. In DNA form, the CDR3 reads TGTGCCAGCAGCCGAAAACTAAGCGGGGGCATGCAAGAGACCCAGTACTTC. This gives the protein CASSRKLSGGMQETQYF.